This T cell receptor beta chain was captured in a study of T-cell reconstitution after alpha-beta-depleted transplantation in children. This clonotype was observed many times. The antigen remains undetermined. CDR1 and CDR2 (germline): MNHEY, SMNVEV (reference sequence). This CDR3 has 16 residues. V lost 8 bases, J lost 5 bases, and 25 bases lay in between. Regarding the study as a whole: Hyperexpanded clones declined; after one year, newly produced T cells mostly supplied diversity.

During its preparation, the TCRbeta library received unique molecular identifiers. Each CDR3 protein gets one entry after TCRdb re-called the PCR reads with MiXCR. This sample has roughly 150,000 distinct CDR3 sequences, with around 10% found just once. The source of this sequence is a boy aged 2 to 9 with acute myeloid leukemia, due to receive a stem cell transplant. V usage is TRBV27 and J usage is TRBJ2-7; D possibly matches TRBD1 or TRBD2 (6 bases each). This specimen consisted of PBMCs, obtained before TCRalphabeta/CD19-depleted stem cell transplant. CDR3 sequence reads: CASSPGGPTEGDEQYF. In DNA, the CDR3 is TGTGCCAGCTCTCCTGGGGGCCCGACGGAGGGTGACGAGCAGTACTTC.